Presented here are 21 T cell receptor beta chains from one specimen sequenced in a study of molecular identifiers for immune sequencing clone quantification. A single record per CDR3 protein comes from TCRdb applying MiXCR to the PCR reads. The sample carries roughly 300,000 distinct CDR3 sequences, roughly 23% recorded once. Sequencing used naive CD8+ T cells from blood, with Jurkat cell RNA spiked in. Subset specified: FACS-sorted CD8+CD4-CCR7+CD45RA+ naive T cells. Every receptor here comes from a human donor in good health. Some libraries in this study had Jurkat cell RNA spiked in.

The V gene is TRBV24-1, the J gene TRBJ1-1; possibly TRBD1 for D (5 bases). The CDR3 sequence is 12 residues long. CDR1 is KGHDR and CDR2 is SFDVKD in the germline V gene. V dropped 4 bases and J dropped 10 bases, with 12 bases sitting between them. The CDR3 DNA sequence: TGTGCCACCAGTGACCTAACAGGTAGAGCTTTCTTT. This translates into CATSDLTGRAFF.

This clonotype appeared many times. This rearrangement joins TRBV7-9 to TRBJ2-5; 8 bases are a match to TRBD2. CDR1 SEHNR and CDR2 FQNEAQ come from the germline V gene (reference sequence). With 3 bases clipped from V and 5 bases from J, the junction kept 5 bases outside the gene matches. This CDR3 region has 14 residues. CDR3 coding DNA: TGTGCCAGCAGCTTCAGCGGGGGCTTGGAGACCCAGTACTTC. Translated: CASSFSGGLETQYF.

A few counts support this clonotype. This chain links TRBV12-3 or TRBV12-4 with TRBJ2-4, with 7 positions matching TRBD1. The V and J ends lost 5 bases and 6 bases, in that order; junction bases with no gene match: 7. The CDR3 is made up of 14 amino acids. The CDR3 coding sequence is TGTGCCAGCAGTACGACAGGGTCCAGAAACATTCAGTACTTC. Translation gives CASSTTGSRNIQYF.

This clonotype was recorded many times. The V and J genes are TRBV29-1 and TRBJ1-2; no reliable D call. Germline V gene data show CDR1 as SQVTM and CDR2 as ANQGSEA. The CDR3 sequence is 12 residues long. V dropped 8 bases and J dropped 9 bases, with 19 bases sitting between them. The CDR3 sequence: CSPVLLGGRYTF. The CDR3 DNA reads TGCAGCCCTGTTCTTCTGGGCGGTCGCTACACCTTC.

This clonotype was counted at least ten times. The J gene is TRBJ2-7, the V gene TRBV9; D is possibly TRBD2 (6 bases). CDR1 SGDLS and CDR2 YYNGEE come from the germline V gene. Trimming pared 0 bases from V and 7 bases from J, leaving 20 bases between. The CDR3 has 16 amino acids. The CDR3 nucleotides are TGTGCCAGCAGCGTAGGAGGAACGGGAGCCCTAGGGGAGCAGTACTTC. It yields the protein CASSVGGTGALGEQYF.

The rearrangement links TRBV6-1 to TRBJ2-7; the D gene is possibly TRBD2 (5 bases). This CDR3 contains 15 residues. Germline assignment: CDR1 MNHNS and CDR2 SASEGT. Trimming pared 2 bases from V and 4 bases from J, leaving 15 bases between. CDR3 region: CASSESRIRRYEQYF. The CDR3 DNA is TGTGCCAGCAGTGAATCACGGATTAGGAGGTACGAGCAGTACTTC.

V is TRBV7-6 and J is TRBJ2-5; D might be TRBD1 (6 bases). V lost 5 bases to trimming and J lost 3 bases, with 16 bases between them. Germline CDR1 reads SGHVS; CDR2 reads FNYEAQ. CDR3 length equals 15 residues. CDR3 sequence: CASSQPGHPEETQYF. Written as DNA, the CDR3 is TGTGCCAGCAGCCAACCGGGACACCCAGAAGAGACCCAGTACTTC. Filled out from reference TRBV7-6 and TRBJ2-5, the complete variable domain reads GAGVSQSPRYKVTKRGQDVALRCDPISGHVSLYWYRQALGQGPEFLTYFNYEAQQDKSGLPNDRFSAERPEGSISTLTIQRTEQRDSAMYRCASSQPGHPEETQYFGPGTRLLVL.

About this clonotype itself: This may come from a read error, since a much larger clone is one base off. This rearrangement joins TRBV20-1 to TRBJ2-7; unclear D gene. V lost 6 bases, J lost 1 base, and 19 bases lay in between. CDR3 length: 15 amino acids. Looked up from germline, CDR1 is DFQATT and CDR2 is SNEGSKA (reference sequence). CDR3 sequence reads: CSAGPVGRFSYEQYF. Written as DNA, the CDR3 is TGCAGTGCCGGGCCCGTAGGAAGGTTTTCCTACGAGCAGTACTTC.

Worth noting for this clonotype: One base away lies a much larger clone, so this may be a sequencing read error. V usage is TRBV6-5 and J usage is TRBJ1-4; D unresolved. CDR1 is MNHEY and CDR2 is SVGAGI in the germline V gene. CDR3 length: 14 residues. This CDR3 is CASSMDGLREKLLF. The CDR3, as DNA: TGTGCCAGCAGCATGGACGGCCTCCGGGAAAAACTGCTTTTT.

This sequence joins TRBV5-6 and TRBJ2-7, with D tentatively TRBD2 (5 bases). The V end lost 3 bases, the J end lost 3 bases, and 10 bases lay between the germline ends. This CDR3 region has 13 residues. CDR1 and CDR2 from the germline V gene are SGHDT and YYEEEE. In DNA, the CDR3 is TGTGCCAGCAGCTCCTACGGAGGCTACGAGCAGTACTTC. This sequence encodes CASSSYGGYEQYF.

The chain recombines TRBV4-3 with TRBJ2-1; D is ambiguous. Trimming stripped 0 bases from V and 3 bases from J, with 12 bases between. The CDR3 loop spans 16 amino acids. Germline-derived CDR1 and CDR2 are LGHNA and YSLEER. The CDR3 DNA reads TGCGCCAGCAGCCAAGATTCCGGGCCTTTCTACAATGAGCAGTTCTTC. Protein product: CASSQDSGPFYNEQFF.

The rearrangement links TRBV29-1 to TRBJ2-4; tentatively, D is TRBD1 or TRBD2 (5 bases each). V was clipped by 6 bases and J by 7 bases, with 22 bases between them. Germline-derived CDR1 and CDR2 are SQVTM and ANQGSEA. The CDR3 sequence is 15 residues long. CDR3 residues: CSVVGTSLAINIQYF. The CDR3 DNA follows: TGCAGCGTCGTAGGGACGAGTCTAGCCATTAACATTCAGTACTTC.

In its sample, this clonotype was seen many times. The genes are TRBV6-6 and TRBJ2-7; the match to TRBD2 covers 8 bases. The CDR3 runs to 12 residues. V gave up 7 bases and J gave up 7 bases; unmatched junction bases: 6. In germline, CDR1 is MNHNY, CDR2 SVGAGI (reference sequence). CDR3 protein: CASTGGAREQYF. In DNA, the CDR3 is TGTGCCAGCACGGGGGGGGCTAGGGAGCAGTACTTC.

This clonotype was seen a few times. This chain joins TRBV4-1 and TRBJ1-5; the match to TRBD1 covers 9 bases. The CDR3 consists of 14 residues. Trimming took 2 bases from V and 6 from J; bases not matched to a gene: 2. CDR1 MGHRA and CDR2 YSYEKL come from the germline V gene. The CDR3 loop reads CASSQRTGVQPQHF. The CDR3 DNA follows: TGCGCCAGCAGCCAACGGACAGGGGTTCAGCCCCAGCATTTT.

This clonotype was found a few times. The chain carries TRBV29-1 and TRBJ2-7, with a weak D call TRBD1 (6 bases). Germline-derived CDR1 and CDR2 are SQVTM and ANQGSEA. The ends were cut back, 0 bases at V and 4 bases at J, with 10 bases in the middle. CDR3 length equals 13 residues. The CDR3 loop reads CSVEDSRGYEQYF. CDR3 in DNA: TGCAGCGTTGAAGATAGCAGGGGATACGAGCAGTACTTC.

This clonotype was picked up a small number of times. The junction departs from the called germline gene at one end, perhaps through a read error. CDR3 in amino acids: CANSQVWGRFDTEAFF. DNA for the CDR3: TGCGCCAACAGCCAAGTCTGGGGTCGATTCGACACTGAAGCTTTCTTT. The V gene is TRBV4-3, the J gene TRBJ1-1; D ambiguous. The CDR3 consists of 16 residues. The V gene's germline CDR1 is LGHNA and CDR2 YSLEER.

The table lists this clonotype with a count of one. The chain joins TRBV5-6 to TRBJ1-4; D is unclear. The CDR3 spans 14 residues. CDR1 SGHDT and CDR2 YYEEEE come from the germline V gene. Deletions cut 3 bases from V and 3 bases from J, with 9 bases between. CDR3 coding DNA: TGTGCCAGCAGCTCGAGCGGCCCTAATGAAAAACTGTTTTTT. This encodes CASSSSGPNEKLFF.

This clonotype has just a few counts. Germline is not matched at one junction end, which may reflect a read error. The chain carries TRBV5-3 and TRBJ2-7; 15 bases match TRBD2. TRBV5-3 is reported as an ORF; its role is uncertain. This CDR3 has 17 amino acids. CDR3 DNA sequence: TGTGCCAGCAGCTTTTGGACTAGCGGGGGGGGATCCTACGAGCAGTACTTC. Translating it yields CASSFWTSGGGSYEQYF.

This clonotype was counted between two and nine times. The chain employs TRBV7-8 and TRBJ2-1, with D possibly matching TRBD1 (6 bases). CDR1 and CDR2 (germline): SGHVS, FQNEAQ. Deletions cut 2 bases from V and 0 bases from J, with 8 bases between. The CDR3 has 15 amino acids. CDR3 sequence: CASSLWTDSYNEQFF. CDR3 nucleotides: TGTGCCAGCAGCTTATGGACAGACTCCTACAATGAGCAGTTCTTC. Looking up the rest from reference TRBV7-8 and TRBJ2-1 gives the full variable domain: GAGVSQSPRYKVAKRGQDVALRCDPISGHVSLFWYQQALGQGPEFLTYFQNEAQLDKSGLPSDRFFAERPEGSVSTLKIQRTQQEDSAVYLCASSLWTDSYNEQFFGPGTRLTVL.

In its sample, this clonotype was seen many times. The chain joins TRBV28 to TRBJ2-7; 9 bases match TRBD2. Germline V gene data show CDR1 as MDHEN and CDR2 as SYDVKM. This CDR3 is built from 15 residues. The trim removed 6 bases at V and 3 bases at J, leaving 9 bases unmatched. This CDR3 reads CASSLVLAGNYEQYF. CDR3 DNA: TGTGCCAGCAGCCTAGTCCTAGCGGGAAACTACGAGCAGTACTTC.

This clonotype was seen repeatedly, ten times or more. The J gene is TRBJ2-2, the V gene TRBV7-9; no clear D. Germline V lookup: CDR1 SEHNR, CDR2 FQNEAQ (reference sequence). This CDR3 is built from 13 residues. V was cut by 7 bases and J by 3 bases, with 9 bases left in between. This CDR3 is CASTHLHTGELFF. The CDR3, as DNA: TGTGCCAGCACCCACCTGCACACCGGGGAGCTGTTTTTT.